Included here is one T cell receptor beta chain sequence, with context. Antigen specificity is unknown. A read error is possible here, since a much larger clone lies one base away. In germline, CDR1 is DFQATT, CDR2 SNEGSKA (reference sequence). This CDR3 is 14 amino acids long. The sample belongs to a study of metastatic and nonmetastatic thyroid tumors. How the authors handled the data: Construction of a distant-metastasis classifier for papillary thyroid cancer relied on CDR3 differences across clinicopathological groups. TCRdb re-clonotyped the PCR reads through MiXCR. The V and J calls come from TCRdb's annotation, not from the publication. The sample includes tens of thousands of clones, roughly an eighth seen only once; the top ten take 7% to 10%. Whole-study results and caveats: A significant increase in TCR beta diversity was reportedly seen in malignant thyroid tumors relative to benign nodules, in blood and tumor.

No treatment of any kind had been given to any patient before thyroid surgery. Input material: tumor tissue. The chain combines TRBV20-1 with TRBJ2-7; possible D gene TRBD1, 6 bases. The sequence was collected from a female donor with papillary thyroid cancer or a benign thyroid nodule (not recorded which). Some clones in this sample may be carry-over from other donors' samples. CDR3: CSARHLDRFYEQYF. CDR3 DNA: TGCAGCGCTAGACACCTGGACAGATTCTACGAGCAGTACTTC.